This T cell receptor beta chain was identified during a study of T cells in Graves' hyperthyroidism and ophthalmopathy. Overall study context: Any treatment followed the collection of peripheral blood at initial diagnosis.

TCR beta CDR3 regions were amplified from RNA. The HTBI primer set was used in a first-round RT-PCR of the TCR CDR3. One entry per CDR3 protein, called by TCRdb with MiXCR from the multiplex PCR reads. The sample holds fewer than 350,000 distinct CDR3 sequences; 15% to 20% are singletons and the top ten take roughly a sixth. Germline assignment: CDR1 MNHEY and CDR2 SMNVEV (reference sequence). V lost 3 bases to trimming and J lost 3 bases, with 12 bases between them. The CDR3 totals 15 residues. With regard to this clonotype: Possible read error: a much larger clone is one base away.

In the ophthalmopathy cohort, Clinical Activity Score was at least 3, NOSPECS grade at least 4, and duration under 3 months. Exclusion of patients followed from uncontrolled infection, other autoimmune disease, pregnancy or lactation. It was 8 to 10 ml of fresh peripheral blood that supplied the PBMCs. The clonotype originates from a woman aged 35 to 49 with Graves' ophthalmopathy. Input material: blood. V and J are TRBV27 and TRBJ1-5; D ambiguous. CDR3 bases: TGTGCCAGCAGTTTTGATGGCGCGACCAATCAGCCCCAGCATTTT. It yields the protein CASSFDGATNQPQHF.